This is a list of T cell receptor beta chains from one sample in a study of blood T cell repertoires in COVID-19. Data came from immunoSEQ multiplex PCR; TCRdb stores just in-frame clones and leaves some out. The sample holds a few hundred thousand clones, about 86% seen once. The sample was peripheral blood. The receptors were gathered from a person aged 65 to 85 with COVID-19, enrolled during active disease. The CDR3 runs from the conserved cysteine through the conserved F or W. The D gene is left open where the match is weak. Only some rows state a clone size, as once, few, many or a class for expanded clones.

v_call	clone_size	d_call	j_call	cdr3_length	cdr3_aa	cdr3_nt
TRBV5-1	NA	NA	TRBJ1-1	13	CASSSQGNTEAFF	TGCGCCAGCAGCTCACAGGGGAACACTGAAGCTTTCTTT
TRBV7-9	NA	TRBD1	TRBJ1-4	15	CASSLRQGADEKLFF	TGTGCCAGCAGCTTAAGGCAGGGGGCAGATGAAAAACTGTTTTTT
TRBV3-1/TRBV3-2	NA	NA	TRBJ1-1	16	CASSQDPPFAVPEAFF	TGTGCCAGCAGCCAAGACCCCCCGTTCGCGGTTCCTGAAGCTTTCTTT
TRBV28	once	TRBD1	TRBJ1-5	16	CASSPRRGTGGEPQHF	TGTGCCAGCAGTCCACGCCGGGGGACAGGGGGGGAGCCCCAGCATTTT
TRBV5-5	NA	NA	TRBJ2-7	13	CASSVNLGSPPSF	TGTGCCAGCAGCGTTAATCTTGGGAGTCCCCCTTCATTC
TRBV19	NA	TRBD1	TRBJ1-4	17	CASNLGTAAATNEKLFF	TGTGCCAGTAACCTAGGGACAGCCGCTGCAACTAATGAAAAACTGTTTTTT
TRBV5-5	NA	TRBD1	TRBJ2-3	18	CASSLLFVDRVSTDTQYF	TGTGCCAGCAGCTTGCTTTTCGTGGACAGGGTTAGCACAGATACGCAGTATTTT
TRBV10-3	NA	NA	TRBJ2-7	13	CAISVDRIYEQYF	TGTGCCATCAGTGTCGACAGAATCTACGAGCAGTACTTC
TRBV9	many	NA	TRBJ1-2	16	CASSGRQLPLRDGYTF	TGTGCCAGCAGCGGGCGACAGCTGCCCCTCCGTGATGGCTACACCTTC
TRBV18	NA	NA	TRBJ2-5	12	CASSTVLETQYF	TGTGCCAGCTCTACAGTATTGGAGACCCAGTACTTC
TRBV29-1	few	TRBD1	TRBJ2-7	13	CSVRQGSSYEQYF	TGCAGCGTACGACAGGGGTCCTCCTACGAGCAGTACTTC
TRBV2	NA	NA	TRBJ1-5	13	CASVENSNQPQHF	TGTGCCAGCGTGGAGAATAGCAATCAGCCCCAGCATTTT
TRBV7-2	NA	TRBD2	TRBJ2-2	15	CASSPGGSNTGELFF	TGTGCCAGCAGCCCCGGGGGGTCGAACACCGGGGAGCTGTTTTTT
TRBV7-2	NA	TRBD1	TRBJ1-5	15	CASSLLGTGDQPQHF	TGTGCCAGCAGCTTATTAGGGACAGGGGATCAGCCCCAGCATTTT
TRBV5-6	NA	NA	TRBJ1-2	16	CASSLAYGGASYGYTF	TGTGCCAGCAGCTTGGCCTATGGGGGCGCGAGCTATGGCTACACCTTC
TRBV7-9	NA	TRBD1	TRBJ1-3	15	CASSQDRGPGNTIYF	TGTGCCAGCAGCCAGGACAGGGGGCCTGGAAACACCATATATTTT
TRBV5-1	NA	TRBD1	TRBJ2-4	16	CASSPPGQRAKNIQYF	TGCGCCAGCAGCCCGCCGGGACAGAGGGCCAAAAACATTCAGTACTTC
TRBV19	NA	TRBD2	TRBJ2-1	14	CASSAGGGTNEQFF	TGTGCCAGTAGTGCGGGCGGGGGTACCAATGAGCAGTTCTTC
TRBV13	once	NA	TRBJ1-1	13	CASMRGVFTEAFF	TGTGCCAGCATGCGGGGGGTTTTCACTGAAGCTTTCTTT
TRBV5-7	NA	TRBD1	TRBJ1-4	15	CASSLVDRVYEKLFF	TGTGCCAGCAGCTTGGTAGACAGGGTCTATGAAAAACTGTTTTTT
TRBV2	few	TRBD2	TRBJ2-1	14	CASSEGLASDEQFF	TGTGCCAGCAGTGAGGGACTAGCGTCCGATGAGCAGTTCTTC
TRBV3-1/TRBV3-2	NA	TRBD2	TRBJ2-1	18	CASSQLGIGGRADNEQFF	TGTGCCAGCAGCCAACTTGGGATTGGCGGGAGGGCCGACAATGAGCAGTTCTTC
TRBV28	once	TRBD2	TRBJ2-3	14	CASSLGGGTDTQYF	TGTGCCAGCAGTTTAGGGGGGGGCACAGATACGCAGTATTTT
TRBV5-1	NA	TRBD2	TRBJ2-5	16	CASSLGAGTRGETQYF	TGCGCCAGCAGCTTGGGGGCCGGGACTAGGGGAGAGACCCAGTACTTC
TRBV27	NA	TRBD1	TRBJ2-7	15	CASSVRGQGFLEQYF	TGTGCCAGCAGTGTCCGGGGACAGGGGTTCCTAGAGCAGTACTTC
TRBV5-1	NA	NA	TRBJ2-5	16	CASSLGLDAREETQYF	TGCGCCAGCAGCTTGGGGTTGGATGCGAGGGAAGAGACCCAGTACTTC
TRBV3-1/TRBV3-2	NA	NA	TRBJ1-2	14	CASSHGPGEYGYTF	TGTGCCAGCAGCCATGGCCCCGGGGAGTATGGCTACACCTTC
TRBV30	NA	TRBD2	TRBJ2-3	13	CALTSGRAGTQYF	TGTGCTCTGACTAGCGGGAGGGCCGGTACGCAGTATTTT
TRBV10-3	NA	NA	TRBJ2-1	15	CAISESPGGRDEQFF	TGTGCCATCAGTGAGTCGCCCGGGGGGCGGGATGAGCAGTTCTTC
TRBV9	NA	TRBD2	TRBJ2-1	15	CASSYGLAAYNEQFF	TGTGCCAGCAGCTATGGACTAGCCGCCTACAATGAGCAGTTCTTC
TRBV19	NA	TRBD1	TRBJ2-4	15	CASSIQGVAKNIQYF	TGTGCCAGTAGTATTCAGGGGGTTGCCAAAAACATTCAGTACTTC
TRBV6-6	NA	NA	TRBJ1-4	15	CASSYSSQSVEKLFF	TGTGCCAGCAGTTACTCGTCTCAGAGCGTTGAAAAACTGTTTTTT
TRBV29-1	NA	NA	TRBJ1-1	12	CSVPGGRAEAFF	TGCAGCGTCCCGGGAGGGCGCGCTGAAGCTTTCTTT
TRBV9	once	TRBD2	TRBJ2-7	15	CASSVGLAGDYEQYF	TGTGCCAGCAGCGTCGGACTAGCGGGGGACTACGAGCAGTACTTC
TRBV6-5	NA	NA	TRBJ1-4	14	CASSYGLNHEKLFF	TGTGCCAGCAGTTATGGGCTAAACCACGAAAAACTGTTTTTT
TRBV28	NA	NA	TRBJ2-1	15	CASSFGQEAYNEQFF	TGTGCCAGCAGTTTTGGCCAGGAGGCCTACAATGAGCAGTTCTTC
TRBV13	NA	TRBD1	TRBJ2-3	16	CASSFVTGVSTDTQYF	TGTGCCAGCAGCTTCGTAACAGGGGTTAGCACAGATACGCAGTATTTT
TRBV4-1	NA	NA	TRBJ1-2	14	CASSQEWAVYGYTF	TGCGCCAGCAGCCAAGAGTGGGCTGTCTATGGCTACACCTTC
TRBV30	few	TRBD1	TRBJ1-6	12	CAWDRAASPLHF	TGTGCCTGGGACAGGGCTGCTTCACCCCTCCACTTT
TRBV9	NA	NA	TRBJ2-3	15	CASSVEVSYTDTQYF	TGTGCCAGCAGCGTAGAAGTAAGCTACACAGATACGCAGTATTTT
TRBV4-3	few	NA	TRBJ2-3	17	CASSQVSTRTDTDTQYF	TGCGCCAGCAGCCAAGTATCGACACGTACAGACACAGATACGCAGTATTTT
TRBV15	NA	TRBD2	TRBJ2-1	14	CATGSGGPINEQFF	TGTGCCACGGGCTCGGGGGGGCCAATCAATGAGCAGTTCTTC
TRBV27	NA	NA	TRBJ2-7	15	CASSLFGGRIYEQYF	TGTGCCAGCAGTTTATTTGGAGGTCGAATCTACGAGCAGTACTTC
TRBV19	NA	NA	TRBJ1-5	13	CASNQGSGEPQHF	TGTGCCAGTAACCAGGGGTCGGGTGAGCCCCAGCATTTT
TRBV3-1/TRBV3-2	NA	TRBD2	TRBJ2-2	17	CASSQGGAGGYAGELFF	TGTGCCAGCAGCCAAGGGGGAGCGGGAGGGTACGCCGGGGAGCTGTTTTTT
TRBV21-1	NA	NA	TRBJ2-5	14	CASSKEEGGQTQYF	TGTGCCAGCAGCAAAGAGGAGGGGGGGCAGACCCAGTACTTC
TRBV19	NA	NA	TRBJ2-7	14	CAIETGSRTYEQYF	TGTGCCATAGAAACAGGGTCTAGGACCTACGAGCAGTACTTC
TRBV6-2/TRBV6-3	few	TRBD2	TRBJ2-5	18	CASSSRATSGGKGGTQYF	TGTGCCAGCAGTTCCCGAGCCACCAGCGGGGGGAAAGGAGGGACCCAGTACTTC
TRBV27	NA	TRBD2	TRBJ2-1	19	CASMGALAGGPLLLNEQFF	TGTGCCAGCATGGGTGCCCTAGCGGGAGGGCCTCTGTTACTGAATGAGCAGTTCTTC
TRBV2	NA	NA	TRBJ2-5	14	CASRNQGSSETQYF	TGTGCCAGCCGAAATCAGGGGAGTTCGGAGACCCAGTACTTC
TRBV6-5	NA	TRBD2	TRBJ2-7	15	CASSRTGTMTDEQYF	TGTGCCAGCAGCCGCACCGGGACTATGACGGACGAGCAGTACTTC
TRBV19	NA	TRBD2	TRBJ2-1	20	CASSKGGRRTSGSSYNEQFF	TGTGCCAGTAGTAAGGGGGGTAGACGGACTAGCGGGAGCTCCTACAATGAGCAGTTCTTC
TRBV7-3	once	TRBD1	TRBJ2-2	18	CASSVTGLDRVYTGELFF	TGTGCCAGCAGCGTAACGGGCCTTGACAGGGTGTACACCGGGGAGCTGTTTTTT
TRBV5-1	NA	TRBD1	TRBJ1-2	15	CASSSGTGVNYGYTF	TGCGCCAGCAGCTCCGGGACAGGGGTTAACTATGGCTACACCTTC
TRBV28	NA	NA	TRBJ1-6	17	CASSPGTDSSYNSPLHF	TGTGCCAGCAGTCCCGGTACCGACAGCTCCTATAATTCACCCCTCCACTTT